Below are 11 T cell receptor beta chains sequenced from a single sample in a study of blood T cells in healthy people across ages. A J-beta primer mix and a sample-barcoded 5' primer were used in a second PCR of roughly 6 to 12 cycles. One entry per CDR3 protein, called by TCRdb with MiXCR from the 5' RACE reads. Here the sample spans roughly 800,000 distinct CDR3 sequences, 58% being singletons. Sequences were obtained from blood. Source of these receptors: a man aged 25 to 45 in good health.

This clonotype turned up a few times. The V and J genes are TRBV20-1 and TRBJ2-5; 9 nucleotides line up with TRBD2. CDR1 is DFQATT, CDR2 SNEGSKA, per germline (reference sequence). This CDR3 comprises 15 residues. The V gene end was trimmed by 0 bases and the J gene end by 4 bases; junction bases not matched to a gene: 6. The chain's CDR3 is CSARDFQREVETQYF. DNA for the CDR3: TGCAGTGCTAGAGATTTTCAGCGGGAGGTAGAGACCCAGTACTTC.

This chain links TRBV7-2 with TRBJ2-7; 7 bases are a match to TRBD1. The junction had 1 base not matched to a gene; V was cut back by 1 base and J by 4 bases. Per germline, CDR1 SGHTA and CDR2 FQGNSA. This CDR3 is built from 13 residues. The CDR3 region has the DNA TGTGCCAGCAGCTTAGGGGACAGATACGAGCAGTACTTC. This gives the protein CASSLGDRYEQYF. The full variable domain, its missing parts supplied by reference TRBV7-2 and TRBJ2-7, is GAGVSQSPSNKVTEKGKDVELRCDPISGHTALYWYRQSLGQGLEFLIYFQGNSAPDKSGLPSDRFSAERTGGSVSTLTIQRTQQEDSAVYLCASSLGDRYEQYFGPGTRLTVT.

The gene calls are TRBV7-9 and TRBJ2-1, with D tentatively TRBD1 (5 bases). V lost 3 bases to trimming and J lost 0 bases, with 18 bases between them. From germline, CDR1 is SEHNR and CDR2 FQNEAQ (reference sequence). This CDR3 is built from 18 residues. The CDR3 bases are TGTGCCAGCAGCTTCCCAATAAACACAGGTGCCTCCTACAATGAGCAGTTCTTC. Amino acids: CASSFPINTGASYNEQFF.

This chain joins TRBV14 and TRBJ1-1, with D possibly TRBD1 on 5 matching bases. Germline CDR1 and CDR2: SGHDN and FVKESK. CDR3 length: 14 amino acids. Trimming took 2 bases from V and 8 from J, leaving 15 bases between them. This chain's CDR3 is CASSQFRDAPEAFF. The CDR3 DNA is TGTGCCAGCAGCCAATTTCGGGACGCCCCAGAAGCTTTCTTT.

The genes are TRBV12-3 or TRBV12-4 and TRBJ2-3, with 9 bases aligning to TRBD1. J was trimmed by 2 bases and V by 6 bases; bases with no gene match: 6. The CDR3 totals 15 residues. In DNA, the CDR3 is TGTGCCAGCAGCCAGAGACAGGGGGACACAGATACGCAGTATTTT. It translates to CASSQRQGDTDTQYF.

A few counts support this clonotype. The chain carries TRBV9 and TRBJ1-1, with unresolved D. V lost 3 bases to trimming and J lost 6 bases, with 12 bases between them. The CDR3 extends over 13 amino acids. CDR1 SGDLS and CDR2 YYNGEE come from the germline V gene. Here the CDR3 DNA reads TGTGCCAGCAGCGAGGCGGGAAACCCTGAAGCTTTCTTT. Translated: CASSEAGNPEAFF. Drawing the rest from reference TRBV9 and TRBJ1-1, the complete variable domain is DSGVTQTPKHLITATGQRVTLRCSPRSGDLSVYWYQQSLDQGLQFLIQYYNGEERAKGNILERFSAQQFPDLHSELNLSSLELGDSALYFCASSEAGNPEAFFGQGTRLTVV.

The chain combines TRBV6-5 with TRBJ2-6; D uncertain. The V end lost 8 bases, the J end lost 1 base, and 12 bases lay between the germline ends. Germline V gene sequence: CDR1 MNHEY, CDR2 SVGAGI. The CDR3 extends over 15 amino acids. The CDR3 spells CASWLASSGANVLTF. In DNA form, the CDR3 reads TGTGCCAGCTGGCTGGCGAGTTCTGGGGCCAACGTCCTGACTTTC.

The chain joins TRBV12-3 or TRBV12-4 to TRBJ2-7; possibly TRBD2 for D (5 bases). CDR3 length equals 13 residues. Trimming stripped 4 bases from V and 8 bases from J, with 15 bases between. The CDR3 DNA reads TGTGCCAGCAGTTGGACTGGGGAAGGCAAGCAGTACTTC. This gives the protein CASSWTGEGKQYF.

The genes are TRBV29-1 and TRBJ2-7, with 9 nucleotides matching TRBD2. The junction had 11 bases not matched to a gene; V was cut back by 4 bases and J by 4 bases. CDR1 and CDR2 from the germline V gene are SQVTM and ANQGSEA. The CDR3 loop spans 15 amino acids. CDR3 sequence: CSVGVAGERRYEQYF. CDR3 DNA: TGCAGCGTTGGGGTAGCGGGAGAAAGAAGGTACGAGCAGTACTTC.

The genes are TRBV6-2 or TRBV6-3 and TRBJ2-1, with D hard to call. V was cut by 0 bases and J by 6 bases, with 12 bases left in between. There are 15 residues in the CDR3. Germline V gene lookup returns CDR1 MNHEY and CDR2 SVGEGT. The CDR3 DNA sequence: TGTGCCAGCAGTTACTCGAGAGTCCCGGGCAATGAGCAGTTCTTC. Translation gives CASSYSRVPGNEQFF.

Comment on this clonotype: Compared with germline, one end of the junction differs, possibly owing to a read error. The chain links TRBV7-2 to TRBJ2-1; D is possibly TRBD2 (6 bases). The V gene's germline CDR1 is SGHTA and CDR2 FQGNSA. The CDR3 length is 15 residues. DNA for the CDR3: TGTGCCAGCAGCTCAGGCGGGGTCTCCTACAAAGAGCAGTTCTTC. Residues: CASSSGGVSYKEQFF.